The 9 T cell receptor beta chains below come from one sample, sequenced in a study of PD-L1 blockade in urothelial cancer. The time point here: peripheral blood 6 weeks after treatment start. Some clones are missing from TCRdb's copy, which holds only in-frame ones; the method was immunoSEQ multiplex PCR. The sample holds some 41,000 clones; 70% to 90% are singletons and the top ten take 2.6%. The material sequenced was PBMCs, taken around atezolizumab (anti-PD-L1) treatment. These receptors originate from a man aged 70 or older with urothelial cancer.

This CDR3 reads CASSQWAGGRNEQFF. In nucleotides, the CDR3 is TGTGCCAGCAGCCAGTGGGCGGGAGGGCGCAATGAGCAGTTCTTC. This chain links TRBV9 with TRBJ2-1; TRBD2 agrees at 9 bases. Germline CDR1 SGDLS, CDR2 YYNGEE. CDR3 length: 15 amino acids. V trimming: 4 bases; J trimming: 6 bases; junction bases outside the gene matches: 8.

The chain has TRBV6-1 and TRBJ1-2; no firm D call. The CDR3 length is 14 residues. Per germline, CDR1 MNHNS and CDR2 SASEGT. Trimming removed 0 bases from V and 2 bases from J, with 7 bases in between. CDR3 loop: CASSEANKNYGYTF. The CDR3 DNA reads as TGTGCCAGCAGTGAAGCGAACAAAAACTATGGCTACACCTTC.

The chain employs TRBV6-5 and TRBJ2-5; 10 bases map to TRBD1. The CDR3 consists of 13 residues. Germline CDR1 reads MNHEY; CDR2 reads SVGAGI. V was pared by 6 bases and J by 4 bases, with 2 bases of the junction left unmatched. This CDR3 reads CASSRDRGETQYF. The CDR3 nucleotides read TGTGCCAGCAGCAGGGACAGGGGAGAGACCCAGTACTTC.

The rearrangement uses TRBV7-2 and TRBJ2-3; 8 bases line up with TRBD2. Germline CDR1 SGHTA, CDR2 FQGNSA. V lost 2 bases and J lost 3; bases outside the gene matches: 10. The CDR3 loop spans 17 amino acids. CDR3 in amino acids: CASSLSNREGRTDTQYF. The CDR3 DNA reads as TGTGCCAGCAGCTTATCCAACCGGGAGGGCAGGACAGATACGCAGTATTTT.

The V call is TRBV9, the J call TRBJ2-1; TRBD2 matches 9 bases. Germline V CDR1 and CDR2: SGDLS, YYNGEE. With V trimmed by 0 bases and J by 8 bases, 9 bases remained unmatched. The CDR3 consists of 16 residues. The CDR3 DNA sequence: TGTGCCAGCAGCGTAGCGGTGGCGGGAGGGCCGGATGAGCAGTTCTTC. Amino acid sequence: CASSVAVAGGPDEQFF.

The V and J genes are TRBV5-6 and TRBJ1-4; D ambiguous. This CDR3 region has 14 residues. V lost 1 base, J lost 4 bases, and 8 bases lay in between. In germline, CDR1 is SGHDT, CDR2 YYEEEE. CDR3 DNA sequence: TGTGCCAGCAGCTTGAGTCAGGATAATGAAAAACTGTTTTTT. Encoded protein: CASSLSQDNEKLFF.

Points on this clone: At one end the junction does not follow the germline gene, possibly because of a read error. V is TRBV7-9 and J is TRBJ2-7, with D maybe TRBD1 (6 bases). CDR3 size: 11 residues. Germline V lookup: CDR1 SEHNR, CDR2 FQNEAQ (reference sequence). The CDR3 region has the DNA TGTGCCAGCAGCTTAGAGGACAGTCCCTCCTTC. Translated, it gives CASSLEDSPSF.

The rearrangement joins TRBV6-6 to TRBJ1-2; unclear D gene. The CDR3 is 12 residues long. The V end was cut by 3 bases, the J end by 6 bases, with 8 bases between. Germline CDR1 MNHNY, CDR2 SVGAGI (reference sequence). The CDR3 DNA reads as TGTGCCAGCAGTTATGGTCAGGATGGCTACACCTTC. Protein sequence: CASSYGQDGYTF.

This sequence joins TRBV14 and TRBJ2-5, with D possibly matching TRBD1 (6 bases). Trimming cost V 4 bases and J 3 bases, with 15 bases left between them. This CDR3 comprises 15 residues. Germline values: CDR1 SGHDN, CDR2 FVKESK. CDR3 loop: CASSPFGSGEETQYF. The CDR3 nucleotides are TGTGCCAGCAGCCCCTTTGGGTCAGGGGAAGAGACCCAGTACTTC.